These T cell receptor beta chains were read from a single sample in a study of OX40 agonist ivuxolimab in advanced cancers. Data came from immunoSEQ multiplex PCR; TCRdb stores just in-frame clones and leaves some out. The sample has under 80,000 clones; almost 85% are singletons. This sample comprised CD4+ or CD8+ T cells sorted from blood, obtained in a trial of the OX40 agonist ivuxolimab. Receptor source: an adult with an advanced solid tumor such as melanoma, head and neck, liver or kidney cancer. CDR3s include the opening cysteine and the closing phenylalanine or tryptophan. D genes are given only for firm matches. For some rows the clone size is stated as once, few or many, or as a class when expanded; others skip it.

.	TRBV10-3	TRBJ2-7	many	TGTGCCAGTGGCCGGAGTAGCGAGCAGTACTTC	CASGRSSEQYF
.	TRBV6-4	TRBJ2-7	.	TGTGCCAGCAGTGACTCGCCAGGGTGTCCTTACGAGCAGTACTTC	CASSDSPGCPYEQYF
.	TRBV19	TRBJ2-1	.	TGTGCCAGTAGTAAAAGGGACCCCTCCTACAATGAGCAGTTCTTC	CASSKRDPSYNEQFF
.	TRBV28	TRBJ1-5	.	TGTGCCAGCAGTTCCGATCAGCCCCAGCATTTT	CASSSDQPQHF
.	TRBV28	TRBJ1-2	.	TGTGCCAGCGATAAAACAGGGAGTAGAAAAGCTAACTATGGCTACACCTTC	CASDKTGSRKANYGYTF
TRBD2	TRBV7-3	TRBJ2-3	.	TGTGCCAGCAGCTTAGCTGGGCGGGGGGAGACAGATACGCAGTATTTT	CASSLAGRGETDTQYF
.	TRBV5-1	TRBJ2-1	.	TGCGCCAGCAGCTTGGAATCGGGGCCTTACAATGAGCAGTTCTTC	CASSLESGPYNEQFF
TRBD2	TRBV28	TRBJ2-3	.	TGTGCCAGCAAACTAGCGGGGAGCACAGATACGCAGTATTTT	CASKLAGSTDTQYF
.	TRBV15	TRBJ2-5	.	TGTGCCACCAGCAGAGCAGGCGGGAACAACTTCCAAGAGACCCAGTACTTC	CATSRAGGNNFQETQYF
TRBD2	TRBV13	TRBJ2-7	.	TGTGCCAGCAGCGCCGGGACTAGCGGGAGTTACTACGAGCAGTACTTC	CASSAGTSGSYYEQYF
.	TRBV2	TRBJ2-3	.	TGTGCCAGCACCAGCGATGCAGATACGCAGTATTTT	CASTSDADTQYF
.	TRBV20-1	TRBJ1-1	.	TGCAGTAGTCAGACGAACACTGAAGCTTTCTTT	CSSQTNTEAFF
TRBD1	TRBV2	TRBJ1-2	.	TGTGCCGGGAAAACAGGGGAGAACTATGGCTACACCTTC	CAGKTGENYGYTF
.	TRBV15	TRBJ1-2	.	TGTGCCACCAGCAGACTCTCCCGGGACTTGGGCTACACCTTC	CATSRLSRDLGYTF
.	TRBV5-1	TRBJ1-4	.	TGCGCCAGCAGCTTGGGACAGCTTAATGAAAAACTGTTTTTT	CASSLGQLNEKLFF
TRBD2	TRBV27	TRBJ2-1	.	TGTGCCAGCAGTTTAAATTTGGGCCGGGGACTATACAATGAGCAGTTCTTC	CASSLNLGRGLYNEQFF
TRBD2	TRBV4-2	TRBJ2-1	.	TGTGCCAGCAACCCTAGCGGGGGGGGCAATGAGCAGTTCTTC	CASNPSGGGNEQFF
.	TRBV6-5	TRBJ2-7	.	TGTGCCAGCAGTTACTCGAGGCAGCCCTACGAGCAGTACTTC	CASSYSRQPYEQYF
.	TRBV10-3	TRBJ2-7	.	TGTGCCATCAGTGAATTAAACCAATACGAGCAGTACTTC	CAISELNQYEQYF
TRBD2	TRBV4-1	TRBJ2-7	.	TGCGCCAGCAGCCAAGAGTTCGGGAGGGCCGACGGCTCCTACGAGCAGTACTTC	CASSQEFGRADGSYEQYF
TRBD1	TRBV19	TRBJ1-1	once	TGTGCCAGTAGTTCCCCTCCGGGACAGCATTTAACCGTTGAAGCTTTCTTT	CASSSPPGQHLTVEAFF
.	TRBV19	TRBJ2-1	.	TGTGCCAGTCGGGACACATCCTACAATGAGCAGTTCTTC	CASRDTSYNEQFF
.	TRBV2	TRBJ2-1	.	TGTGCCAGCAGTGGTGAGAGGGCCGCCTACAATGAGCAGTTCTTC	CASSGERAAYNEQFF
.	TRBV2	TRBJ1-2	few	TGTGCCAGCAGTGTAACTCCCTATGGCTACACCTTC	CASSVTPYGYTF
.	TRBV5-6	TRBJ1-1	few	TGTGCCAGCAGCGCCTTCATGAACACTGAAGCTTTCTTT	CASSAFMNTEAFF
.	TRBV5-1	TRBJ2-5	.	TGCGCCAGCAGCTTGGGTGCACTATTAGGGCAAGAGACCCAGTACTTC	CASSLGALLGQETQYF
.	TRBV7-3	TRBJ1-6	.	TGTGCCAGCAGCTTAGGGGACGCCAATTCACCCCTCCACTTT	CASSLGDANSPLHF
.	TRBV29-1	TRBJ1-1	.	TGCAGGGAACGCGACCGGGGAAAGAACACTGAAGCTTTCTTT	CRERDRGKNTEAFF
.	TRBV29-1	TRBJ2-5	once	TGCAGCGTAACCACCTGGTGGGGGACCCAAGAGACCCAGTACTTC	CSVTTWWGTQETQYF
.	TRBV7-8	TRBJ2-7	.	TGTGCCAGCAGCATCAGGGTTCTGCCAGACGAGCAGTACTTC	CASSIRVLPDEQYF